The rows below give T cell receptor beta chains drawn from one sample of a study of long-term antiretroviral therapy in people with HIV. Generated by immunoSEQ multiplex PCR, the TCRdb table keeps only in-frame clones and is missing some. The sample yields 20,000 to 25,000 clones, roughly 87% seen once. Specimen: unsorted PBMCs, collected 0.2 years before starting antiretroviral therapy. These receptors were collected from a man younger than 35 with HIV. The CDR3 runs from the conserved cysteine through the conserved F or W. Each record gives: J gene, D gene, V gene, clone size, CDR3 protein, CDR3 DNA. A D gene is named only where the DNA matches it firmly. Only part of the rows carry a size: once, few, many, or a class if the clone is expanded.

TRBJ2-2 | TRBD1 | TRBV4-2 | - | CASSQDVQGVAGELFF | TGTGCCAGCAGCCAAGACGTACAGGGGGTAGCCGGGGAGCTGTTTTTT
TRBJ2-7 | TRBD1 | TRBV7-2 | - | CASSLGGQGSYEQYF | TGTGCCAGCAGCTTGGGGGGACAGGGGTCCTACGAGCAGTACTTC
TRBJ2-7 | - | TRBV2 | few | CASSANHRQSSYEQYF | TGTGCCAGCAGTGCGAATCACAGGCAGAGCTCCTACGAGCAGTACTTC
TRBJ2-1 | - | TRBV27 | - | CASSLSPTSYNEQFF | TGTGCCAGCAGTTTATCCCCGACTTCATACAATGAGCAGTTCTTC
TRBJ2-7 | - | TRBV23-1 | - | CASRARVALSEQYF | TGCGCCAGCAGGGCCCGTGTAGCCCTCTCCGAGCAGTACTTC
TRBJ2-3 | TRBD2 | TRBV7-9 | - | CASAGLAGKADTQYF | TGTGCCAGCGCCGGACTAGCGGGGAAGGCAGATACGCAGTATTTT
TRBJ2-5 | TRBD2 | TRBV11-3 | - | CASSPRSGRGVKETQYF | TGTGCCAGCAGTCCTAGAAGCGGGCGGGGGGTAAAAGAGACCCAGTACTTC
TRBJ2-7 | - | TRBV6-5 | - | CASSWQGSYEQYF | TGTGCCAGCAGCTGGCAGGGGTCCTACGAGCAGTACTTC
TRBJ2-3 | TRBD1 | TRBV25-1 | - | CASSEWGQGTDTQYF | TGTGCCAGCAGTGAATGGGGACAGGGCACAGATACGCAGTATTTT
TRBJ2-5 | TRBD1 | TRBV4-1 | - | CASSQMGTDQETQYF | TGCGCCAGCAGCCAGATGGGGACAGATCAAGAGACCCAGTACTTC
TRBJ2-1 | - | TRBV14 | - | CASSRVAGTYGEQFF | TGTGCCAGCAGCAGGGTGGCCGGGACCTACGGTGAGCAGTTCTTC
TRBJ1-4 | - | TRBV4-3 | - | CASSQDLRPREKLFF | TGCGCCAGCAGCCAAGATTTACGGCCCAGGGAAAAACTGTTTTTT
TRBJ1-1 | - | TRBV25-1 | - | CASSEEGREKEDEAFF | TGTGCCAGCAGTGAGGAGGGGAGGGAAAAAGAGGATGAAGCTTTCTTT
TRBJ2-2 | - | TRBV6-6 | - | CASSQDGVATTGELFF | TGTGCCAGCAGCCAAGACGGGGTCGCGACAACCGGGGAGCTGTTTTTT
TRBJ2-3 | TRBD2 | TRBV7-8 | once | CASSQLASTDTQYF | TGTGCCAGCAGCCAACTAGCGAGCACAGATACGCAGTATTTT
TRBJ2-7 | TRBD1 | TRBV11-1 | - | CASSMTGVYEQYF | TGTGCCAGCAGCATGACAGGGGTCTACGAGCAGTACTTC
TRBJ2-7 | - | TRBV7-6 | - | CASSSRDSSYEQYF | TGTGCCAGCAGCTCGCGAGACAGCTCCTACGAGCAGTACTTC
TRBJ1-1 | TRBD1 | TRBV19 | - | CATSRGPNTEAFF | TGTGCCACCTCGAGGGGGCCGAACACTGAAGCTTTCTTT
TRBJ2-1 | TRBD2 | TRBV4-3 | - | CASSLAGGPRNEQFF | TGCGCCAGCAGCTTAGCGGGGGGGCCTCGTAATGAGCAGTTCTTC
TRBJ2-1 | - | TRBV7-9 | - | CASSLDQVSYNEQFF | TGTGCCAGCAGCTTAGATCAGGTCTCCTACAATGAGCAGTTCTTC
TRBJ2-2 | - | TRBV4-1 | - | CASSQLIPRGPDGELFF | TGCGCCAGCAGCCAACTAATCCCCAGAGGGCCAGACGGGGAGCTGTTTTTT
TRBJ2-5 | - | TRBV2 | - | CAAGEDGVGTQYF | TGTGCCGCCGGGGAGGACGGAGTAGGGACCCAGTACTTC
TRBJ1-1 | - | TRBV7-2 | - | CASSLAKQGGTEAFF | TGTGCCAGCAGCTTAGCGAAACAGGGTGGCACTGAAGCTTTCTTT
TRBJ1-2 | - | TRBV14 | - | CASSQVEGFDGYTF | TGTGCCAGCAGCCAAGTGGAGGGCTTCGATGGCTACACCTTC
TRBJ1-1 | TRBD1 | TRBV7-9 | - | CASSGPQGGSTEAFF | TGTGCCAGCAGCGGCCCACAGGGGGGGAGCACTGAAGCTTTCTTT
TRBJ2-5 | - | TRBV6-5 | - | CASRPVSPQETQYF | TGTGCCAGCAGGCCGGTTTCTCCACAAGAGACCCAGTACTTC
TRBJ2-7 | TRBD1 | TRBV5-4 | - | CASSGRTGGWWHF | TGTGCCAGCAGCGGGCGGACAGGGGGTTGGTGGCACTTC
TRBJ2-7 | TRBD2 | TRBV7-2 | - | CASSRQGLAGYEQYF | TGTGCCAGCAGCCGTCAAGGACTAGCGGGCTACGAGCAGTACTTC
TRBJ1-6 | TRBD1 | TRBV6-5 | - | CASSWDRRSDSPLHF | TGTGCCAGCAGTTGGGACAGGCGGTCGGATTCACCCCTCCACTTT
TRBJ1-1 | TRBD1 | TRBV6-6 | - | CASSYYKGQSLEAFF | TGTGCCAGCAGTTATTACAAGGGACAGAGTTTGGAAGCTTTCTTT
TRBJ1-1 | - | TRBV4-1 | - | CASSQVGSRVTEAFF | TGCGCCAGCAGCCAAGTTGGATCCAGAGTCACTGAAGCTTTCTTT
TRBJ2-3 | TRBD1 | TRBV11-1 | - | CASSFQGARTDTQYF | TGTGCCAGCAGCTTTCAGGGGGCGCGCACAGATACGCAGTATTTT
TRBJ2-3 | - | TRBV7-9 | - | CASRSGLGDTQYF | TGTGCCAGCAGATCAGGACTCGGAGATACGCAGTATTTT
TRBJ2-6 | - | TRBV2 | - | CASSGSGHSTSGANVLTF | TGTGCCAGCAGTGGAAGTGGTCACTCCACCTCTGGGGCCAACGTCCTGACTTTC
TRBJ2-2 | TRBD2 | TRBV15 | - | CATSGLAGGQNTGELFF | TGTGCCACCAGCGGACTAGCGGGAGGCCAGAACACCGGGGAGCTGTTTTTT
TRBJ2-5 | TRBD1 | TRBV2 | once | CASSEWTGKEETQYF | TGTGCCAGCAGTGAATGGACAGGGAAAGAAGAGACCCAGTACTTC
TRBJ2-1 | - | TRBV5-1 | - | CASSLGLEVNEQFF | TGCGCCAGCAGCTTGGGACTAGAAGTCAATGAGCAGTTCTTC
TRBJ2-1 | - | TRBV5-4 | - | CASSLEASSNEQFF | TGTGCCAGCAGCTTGGAAGCTAGCTCCAATGAGCAGTTCTTC
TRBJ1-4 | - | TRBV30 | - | CAWEPLGRGEKLFF | TGTGCCTGGGAGCCCCTCGGGAGGGGGGAAAAACTGTTTTTT
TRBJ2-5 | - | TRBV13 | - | CASSTRETQYF | TGTGCCAGCAGCACCCGGGAGACCCAGTACTTC
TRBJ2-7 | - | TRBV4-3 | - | CASSQGRNGAYEQYF | TGCGCCAGCAGCCAAGGAAGAAACGGCGCCTACGAGCAGTACTTC
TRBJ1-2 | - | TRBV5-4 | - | CASSGRDGNYGYTF | TGTGCCAGCAGCGGCCGGGACGGGAACTATGGCTACACCTTC
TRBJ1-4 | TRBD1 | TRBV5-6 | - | CASSSDRAAEKLFF | TGTGCCAGCAGCTCTGACAGGGCCGCCGAAAAACTGTTTTTT
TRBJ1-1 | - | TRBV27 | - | CASSLDGTANEAFF | TGTGCCAGCAGTTTGGACGGGACGGCAAATGAAGCTTTCTTT
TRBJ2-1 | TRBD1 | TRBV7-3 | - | CASSLRGQPQYEQFF | TGTGCCAGCAGCTTAAGGGGACAGCCCCAGTATGAGCAGTTCTTC
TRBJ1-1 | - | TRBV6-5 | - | CASSYSVPYTEAFF | TGTGCCAGCAGTTACTCTGTCCCTTATACTGAAGCTTTCTTT
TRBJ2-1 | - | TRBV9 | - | CASSPHNEQFF | TGTGCCAGCAGCCCTCACAATGAGCAGTTCTTC
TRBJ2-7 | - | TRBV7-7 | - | CASIYEQYF | TGTGCTAGCATTTACGAGCAGTACTTC